Shown below are 8 T cell receptor beta chains from a single sample sequenced in a study of T cell repertoires in cytomegalovirus infection. TCRdb processed the reads anew with MiXCR; each CDR3 protein has one entry. The table has approximately 550,000 distinct CDR3 sequences, 15% to 20% seen once. The material sequenced was CD8+ T cells from PBMCs. These receptors all come from a human donor in good health (CMV status not recorded). Some clones in this sample may be carry-over from other donors' samples.

This clonotype has only a few counts. The chain joins TRBV18 to TRBJ2-2; 14 positions match TRBD2. Germline V CDR1 and CDR2: KGHSH, LQKENI. V shed 5 bases, J shed 3 bases, and the junction held 2 bases outside the gene matches. The CDR3 extends over 16 amino acids. This CDR3 is CASSEGLAGDTGELFF. DNA for the CDR3: TGTGCCAGCTCAGAGGGACTAGCGGGGGACACCGGGGAGCTGTTTTTT.

This clonotype showed up just a few times. The J gene is TRBJ1-1, the V gene TRBV19, with 12 bases fitting TRBD1. The CDR3 is 14 amino acids. V lost 5 bases, J lost 6 bases, and 4 bases stayed unmatched. Germline CDR1 reads LNHDA; CDR2 reads SQIVND (reference sequence). In nucleotides, the CDR3 is TGTGCCAGTAGTTGGGACAGGGGGCTATCTGAAGCTTTCTTT. Its protein product is CASSWDRGLSEAFF.

There are a few counts of this clonotype. This CDR3 reads CASSYPGQHQPQHF. DNA of the CDR3: TGTGCCAGCAGTTACCCGGGACAGCATCAGCCCCAGCATTTT. The rearrangement joins TRBV6-2 or TRBV6-3 to TRBJ1-5; 7 bases map to TRBD1. Trimming took 2 bases from V and 5 from J; bases not matched to a gene: 3. CDR3 length: 14 residues. Per the germline V gene, CDR1 is MNHEY and CDR2 is SVGEGT.

The chain links TRBV5-6 to TRBJ2-2; the D gene is possibly TRBD2 (5 bases). The ends were cut back, 3 bases at V and 6 bases at J, with 12 bases in the middle. The CDR3 loop spans 14 amino acids. Per the germline V gene, CDR1 is SGHDT and CDR2 is YYEEEE. The CDR3 here is CASSSGIMAGELFF. CDR3 nucleotides: TGTGCCAGCAGCTCGGGGATCATGGCCGGGGAGCTGTTTTTT.

In this sample, this clonotype turned up a few times. V and J are TRBV6-5 and TRBJ1-1; maybe TRBD1 (5 bases). The CDR3 spans 13 residues. The germline V and J ends were trimmed by 5 bases and 8 bases, with 15 bases remaining between them. Germline V gene lookup returns CDR1 MNHEY and CDR2 SVGAGI. CDR3 sequence reads: CASSDRGGGEAFF. CDR3 DNA sequence: TGTGCCAGCAGTGACCGGGGGGGGGGAGAAGCTTTCTTT.

This clonotype showed up many times. The rearrangement joins TRBV7-9 to TRBJ2-1, with 12 nucleotides matching TRBD2. The V segment lost 0 bases and the J segment 8 bases; nucleotides outside the gene matches: 20. The length of the CDR3 is 21 residues. Looked up from germline, CDR1 is SEHNR and CDR2 is FQNEAQ (reference sequence). CDR3 sequence (DNA): TGTGCCAGCAGCTTAGCGGGTTCGGGTATGACTAGCGGGGGCCACGGGGATGAGCAGTTCTTC. Protein: CASSLAGSGMTSGGHGDEQFF.

This clonotype occurred a few times. The chain links TRBV4-1 to TRBJ2-1; 7 bases align to TRBD2. Trimming at V came to 1 base and at J to 10 bases, leaving 4 bases not matched to a gene. The CDR3 covers 13 residues. Germline CDR1 MGHRA, CDR2 YSYEKL. The CDR3: CASSQGVSGEQFF. DNA for the CDR3: TGCGCCAGCAGCCAAGGTGTTAGCGGGGAGCAGTTCTTC.

This clonotype was detected ten times or more. The CDR3 DNA reads TGTGCCAGCAGACAGGGGAAAGATACGCAGTATTTT. Translated: CASRQGKDTQYF. The chain joins TRBV7-9 to TRBJ2-3, with 7 bases that match TRBD1. The length of the CDR3 is 12 residues. V trimming: 6 bases; J trimming: 5 bases; junction bases outside the gene matches: 2. Germline CDR1 reads SEHNR; CDR2 reads FQNEAQ (reference sequence).